This T cell receptor (beta chain) is drawn from a study of OX40 agonist ivuxolimab in advanced cancers. Study-level background: Partial responses were achieved by three patients: one hepatocellular carcinoma, two cutaneous melanoma.

Regarding the study as a whole: Expansion of clones was among the lowest in partial responders at 0.1-3.0 mg/kg. There was clonal expansion of CD4+ and CD8+ blood T cells by week 6 at 0.1 to 3.0 mg/kg.

A word on this clone: What it binds is unknown.

The germline V and J ends were trimmed by 1 base and 3 bases, with 12 bases remaining between them. The CDR3 is 15 amino acids. CDR1 and CDR2 from the germline V gene are KGHSH and LQKENI. Sequencing was performed with immunoSEQ multiplex PCR; in TCRdb, only in-frame clones are kept and a portion is missing. Of tens of thousands of clones in the sample, 70% to 90% were seen once. The sample here was CD4+ or CD8+ T cells sorted from blood, taken in a trial of the OX40 agonist ivuxolimab. The receptor comes from an adult with an advanced solid tumor such as melanoma, head and neck, liver or kidney cancer. The chain carries TRBV18 and TRBJ2-5; D gene uncertain. The CDR3, as DNA: TGTGCCAGCTCACCACTCCCAAATAGAAAAGAGACCCAGTACTTC. This gives the protein CASSPLPNRKETQYF.